Included here is one TCR beta chain sequence, with context. Trimming pared 4 bases from V and 6 bases from J, leaving 7 bases between. The CDR3 runs 12 residues. The germline V gene encodes CDR1 LGHNA and CDR2 YNFKEQ. Sequencing used immunoSEQ multiplex PCR; TCRdb keeps in-frame clones, though not all of them. This table has about 12,000 clones, over 65% appearing once. The data stem from a study of somatic mutations in cytotoxic T cells in rheumatoid arthritis. Input material: CD8+ T cells sorted from blood. The sequence derives from a man in his sixties or seventies in good health. The V gene is TRBV4-2, the J gene TRBJ2-1; D uncertain. The CDR3 bases are TGTGCCAGCAGCCCTGGTAGCAATGAGCAGTTCTTC. Amino acids: CASSPGSNEQFF.